A single sample gave rise to the 26 T cell receptor beta chains below, sequenced in a study of blood T cell repertoires in COVID-19. Produced via immunoSEQ multiplex PCR; TCRdb's table is partial and in-frame only. The sample holds 250,000 to 300,000 clones, approximately 89% seen once. The sequenced material came from peripheral blood. Source of these receptors: a woman aged 65 to 85 with COVID-19, enrolled during active disease.

This clone was found once. J is TRBJ2-1 and V is TRBV29-1; 7 bases match TRBD2. This CDR3 has 14 residues. The V segment lost 7 bases and the J segment 7 bases; nucleotides outside the gene matches: 13. Germline V gives CDR1 SQVTM, CDR2 ANQGSEA. In nucleotides, the CDR3 is TGCAGCGCGACCGGGACTACGAGACTTAATGAGCAGTTCTTC. The encoded protein is CSATGTTRLNEQFF.

The V and J genes are TRBV15 and TRBJ1-6; no reliable D call. This CDR3 region has 17 residues. The V and J ends lost 0 bases and 7 bases respectively, with 16 bases between them. Germline V CDR1 and CDR2: LNHNV, YYDKDF (reference sequence). The CDR3 nucleotides are TGTGCCACCAGCAGAGATCTTCTTAGCTCGGTCAATTCACCCCTCCACTTT. This sequence encodes CATSRDLLSSVNSPLHF.

This clone showed up just a few times. V gene TRBV28 combines with J gene TRBJ2-2; 8 bases are shared with TRBD2. The CDR3 length is 16 residues. Germline loops: CDR1 MDHEN, CDR2 SYDVKM. V gave up 3 bases and J gave up 4 bases; unmatched junction bases: 7. CDR3 in amino acids: CASSFLRTSTTGELFF. Written as DNA, the CDR3 is TGTGCCAGCAGTTTTCTCAGGACTAGCACCACCGGGGAGCTGTTTTTT.

J is TRBJ2-7 and V is TRBV19; TRBD1 aligns across 9 bases. Per the germline V gene, CDR1 is LNHDA and CDR2 is SQIVND (reference sequence). The CDR3 spans 16 residues. The V gene end was trimmed by 2 bases and the J gene end by 3 bases; junction bases not matched to a gene: 8. CDR3 in DNA: TGTGCCAGTAGTATATTCTTCGGGACAGGGAGCTACGAGCAGTACTTC. Its protein is CASSIFFGTGSYEQYF.

The chain recombines TRBV3-1 (or the pseudogene TRBV3-2) with TRBJ2-3; 9 bases align to TRBD1. The CDR3 loop spans 15 amino acids. Germline trimming cut 4 bases from V and 6 bases from J; bases unmatched to any gene: 8. The germline gives CDR1 LGHDT, CDR2 YNNKEL (reference sequence). CDR3 residues: CASSPLTGGLDTQYF. The CDR3 DNA follows: TGTGCCAGCAGCCCGCTTACAGGGGGCTTGGATACGCAGTATTTT.

This chain connects TRBV5-1 to TRBJ2-7, with TRBD1 identical over 7 bases. This CDR3 has 15 residues. Unmatched junction bases numbered 8, after V lost 5 bases and J lost 0 bases. Germline assignment: CDR1 SGHRS and CDR2 YFSETQ. The CDR3 loop is CASSQQGLSSYEQYF. The CDR3 coding sequence is TGCGCCAGCAGTCAACAGGGGTTAAGCTCCTACGAGCAGTACTTC. Using reference TRBV5-1 and TRBJ2-7 for the parts outside the CDR3, the full variable domain is KAGVTQTPRYLIKTRGQQVTLSCSPISGHRSVSWYQQTPGQGLQFLFEYFSETQRNKGNFPGRFSGRQFSNSRSEMNVSTLELGDSALYLCASSQQGLSSYEQYFGPGTRLTVT.

The V gene is TRBV15, the J gene TRBJ2-7; 12 bases fit TRBD1. The CDR3 length is 13 residues. Germline-derived CDR1 and CDR2 are LNHNV and YYDKDF (reference sequence). Losses at the gene ends were 6 bases for V and 5 bases for J; bases not matched to a gene: 2. This CDR3 is CATRGTGGDEQYF. CDR3 nucleotides: TGTGCCACCAGAGGGACAGGGGGCGACGAGCAGTACTTC.

This chain links TRBV21-1 with TRBJ1-2. TRBV21-1 is classified as a pseudogene. There are 12 residues in the CDR3. CDR3: CASSPLFYGYTF. In DNA, the CDR3 is TGTGCCAGCAGCCCACTCTTCTATGGCTACACCTTC.

This clone was counted only a few times. Here the CDR3 DNA reads TGTGCCATCAGTGAGAAAGCGGCGGGAGTGTCTAATGAGCAGTTCTTC. This sequence encodes CAISEKAAGVSNEQFF. This chain links TRBV10-3 with TRBJ2-1; 7 nucleotides agree with TRBD2. Germline assignment: CDR1 ENHRY and CDR2 SYGVKD. Trimming removed 2 bases from V and 7 bases from J; junction bases left unmatched: 11. The CDR3 consists of 16 residues.

The genes are TRBV15 and TRBJ1-2; 7 bases are a match to TRBD1. CDR3 size: 15 residues. Germline CDR1 and CDR2: LNHNV and YYDKDF (reference sequence). V shed 0 bases, J shed 8 bases, and the junction held 9 bases outside the gene matches. The CDR3 region is CATSRDHRGEGGYTF. Written as DNA, the CDR3 is TGTGCCACCAGCAGAGATCACAGGGGCGAAGGCGGCTACACCTTC.

Here the CDR3 reads CAITQGRDYEQYF. The CDR3 DNA reads as TGTGCCATCACGCAGGGGAGAGACTACGAGCAGTACTTC. This chain joins TRBV10-3 and TRBJ2-7; D is perhaps TRBD1 (6 bases). This CDR3 comprises 13 residues. V lost 7 bases, J lost 3 bases, and 13 bases lay in between. In germline, CDR1 is ENHRY, CDR2 SYGVKD.

The chain combines TRBV29-1 with TRBJ1-1; 7 bases line up with TRBD1. With 2 bases clipped from V and 4 bases from J, the junction kept 10 bases outside the gene matches. This CDR3 contains 15 residues. The germline V gene encodes CDR1 SQVTM and CDR2 ANQGSEA. The CDR3 DNA follows: TGCAGCGTTGAACCGGGGACAGTCCGAAGCACTGAAGCTTTCTTT. As protein: CSVEPGTVRSTEAFF.

In this sample, this clone turned up once. The chain links TRBV15 to TRBJ2-1; 12 nucleotides agree with TRBD2. V lost 1 base and J lost 6; bases outside the gene matches: 4. The CDR3 consists of 16 residues. Germline V gives CDR1 LNHNV, CDR2 YYDKDF (reference sequence). Here the CDR3 reads CATSRGGLAGFNEQFF. The DNA of the CDR3 is TGTGCCACCAGCAGAGGTGGACTAGCGGGATTCAATGAGCAGTTCTTC.

V usage is TRBV21-1 and J usage is TRBJ1-1. TRBV21-1 is a pseudogene segment. This CDR3 comprises 14 residues. The CDR3 nucleotides are TGTGCCAGCAGCATAGACTCGGGTGCGTCTGAAGCTTTCTTT. This encodes CASSIDSGASEAFF.

The rearrangement links TRBV30 to TRBJ1-1; D is perhaps TRBD1 (6 bases). CDR3 size: 14 residues. Germline values: CDR1 GTSNPN, CDR2 SVGIG (reference sequence). Trimming cost V 4 bases and J 2 bases, with 14 bases left between them. The CDR3 is CAWNRGQPNTEAFF. The CDR3 region has the DNA TGTGCCTGGAATCGAGGACAGCCAAACACTGAAGCTTTCTTT.

The rearrangement joins TRBV28 to TRBJ1-1; D is undetermined. From germline, CDR1 is MDHEN and CDR2 SYDVKM. The CDR3 is 18 residues long. V gave up 2 bases and J gave up 0 bases, with 19 bases separating them. CDR3 amino acids: CASSLPPGGATVNTEAFF. Here the CDR3 DNA reads TGTGCCAGCAGTTTACCCCCGGGAGGTGCAACGGTGAACACTGAAGCTTTCTTT.

This clone was recorded only once. The chain recombines TRBV19 with TRBJ2-7; the match to TRBD2 covers 8 bases. There are 15 residues in the CDR3. Germline trimming cut 3 bases from V and 2 bases from J; bases unmatched to any gene: 6. Germline loops: CDR1 LNHDA, CDR2 SQIVND (reference sequence). In nucleotides, the CDR3 is TGTGCCAGTAGTATTCCAGCGGGGGACACCTACGAGCAGTACTTC. Protein sequence: CASSIPAGDTYEQYF.

V gene TRBV6-5 combines with J gene TRBJ2-5, with D perhaps matching TRBD2 (6 bases). V was clipped by 5 bases and J by 2 bases, with 15 bases between them. The CDR3 covers 15 residues. Looked up from germline, CDR1 is MNHEY and CDR2 is SVGAGI. The CDR3 loop reads CASSRGTTVQETQYF. The DNA of the CDR3 is TGTGCCAGCAGTCGGGGGACGACCGTTCAAGAGACCCAGTACTTC.

This clone was recorded only once. J is TRBJ1-3 and V is TRBV28; no clear D. The CDR3 is 14 amino acids. The germline V gene has CDR1 MDHEN and CDR2 SYDVKM. V lost 4 bases and J lost 1, with 8 bases in between. For the CDR3, the DNA is TGTGCCAGCAGTTCCCTAGGATCTGGAAACACCATATATTTT. This sequence encodes CASSSLGSGNTIYF.

The J gene is TRBJ2-4, the V gene TRBV19, with 9 bases lining up with TRBD1. Per the germline V gene, CDR1 is LNHDA and CDR2 is SQIVND (reference sequence). The CDR3 runs 16 residues. The trim removed 1 base at V and 7 bases at J, leaving 8 bases unmatched. The chain's CDR3 is CASSIALGTGQNIQYF. CDR3 DNA sequence: TGTGCCAGTAGTATAGCCCTCGGGACAGGGCAGAACATTCAGTACTTC.

This clone has a handful of counts. In DNA form, the CDR3 reads TGTGCCAGCAGCTTATTCGGGGTGGATACCGGGGAGCTGTTTTTT. Its protein product is CASSLFGVDTGELFF. The chain recombines TRBV11-3 with TRBJ2-2, with a tentative D call TRBD2 (5 bases). Germline assignment: CDR1 SGHNT and CDR2 YENEEA. This CDR3 is 15 amino acids long. Between the trimmed V and J ends, which lost 2 bases and 5 bases, there was a span of 12 bases.

The CDR3 is CASSLSMGQTLYGYTF. The CDR3 coding sequence is TGTGCCAGCAGTTTATCCATGGGACAGACACTTTATGGCTACACCTTC. The V gene is TRBV28, the J gene TRBJ1-2; TRBD1 aligns across 7 bases. This CDR3 spans 16 amino acids. V was clipped by 1 base and J by 5 bases; unmatched bases: 10. From germline, CDR1 is MDHEN and CDR2 SYDVKM.

The chain uses TRBV19 and TRBJ2-1, with D possibly matching TRBD2 (6 bases). Trimming pared 6 bases from V and 3 bases from J, leaving 15 bases between. The CDR3 covers 15 residues. Germline V gene data show CDR1 as LNHDA and CDR2 as SQIVND (reference sequence). CDR3 sequence reads: CASRNLAINYNEQFF. The CDR3 DNA is TGTGCCAGTAGGAATCTAGCGATAAACTACAATGAGCAGTTCTTC.

This sequence joins TRBV4-1 and TRBJ2-7, with D possibly matching TRBD2 (5 bases). V was shortened by 4 bases and J by 5 bases, with 21 bases between the two germline ends. This CDR3 comprises 16 residues. Germline-derived CDR1 and CDR2 are MGHRA and YSYEKL. CDR3 nucleotides: TGCGCCAGCAGCCCGTTTGCTGGGGAGCAAGACCACGAGCAGTACTTC. This encodes CASSPFAGEQDHEQYF.

The chain is built from TRBV3-1 (or the pseudogene TRBV3-2) and TRBJ1-5; D not certain. The CDR3 length is 15 residues. Germline loops: CDR1 LGHDT, CDR2 YNNKEL (reference sequence). The V end lost 5 bases, the J end lost 6 bases, and 17 bases lay between the germline ends. DNA of the CDR3: TGTGCCAGCAGCGGCGGTTTCTATGGCAGTCAGCCCCAGCATTTT. It translates to CASSGGFYGSQPQHF.

The chain couples TRBV6-5 to TRBJ1-2; 7 bases are a match to TRBD1. Looked up from germline, CDR1 is MNHEY and CDR2 is SVGAGI. The ends lost 6 bases at V and 6 bases at J; junction bases unmatched: 7. This CDR3 comprises 13 residues. The CDR3 DNA sequence: TGTGCCAGCAGCCGCGGGACAGCCGATGGCTACACCTTC. Residues: CASSRGTADGYTF.